Below, 22 T cell receptor beta chains from the same sample are listed, as sequenced in a study of early T cells in non-severe SARS-CoV-2 infection. TCRdb processed the 5' RACE reads anew with MiXCR; each CDR3 protein has one entry. The table has 70,000 or so distinct CDR3 sequences, approximately 13% seen once. Sequenced material: whole blood. All receptors come from an adult who was a healthcare worker with PCR-confirmed SARS-CoV-2 infection or an uninfected control (not recorded which).

This clonotype has ten or more counts. The rearrangement links TRBV9 to TRBJ2-1; TRBD2 matches at 7 bases. This CDR3 is built from 16 residues. Looked up from germline, CDR1 is SGDLS and CDR2 is YYNGEE. The V gene end was trimmed by 0 bases and the J gene end by 3 bases; junction bases not matched to a gene: 6. CDR3 sequence: CASSVARGSDYNEQFF. The CDR3 nucleotides are TGTGCCAGCAGCGTAGCGCGCGGGAGCGACTACAATGAGCAGTTCTTC.

This clonotype was picked up many times. CDR3 sequence: CSVTSGITDTQYF. DNA for the CDR3: TGCAGCGTTACTAGCGGGATAACAGATACGCAGTATTTT. The genes are TRBV29-1 and TRBJ2-3, with 10 bases matching TRBD2. The CDR3 extends over 13 amino acids. CDR1 and CDR2 (germline): SQVTM, ANQGSEA. After removal of 5 bases from V and 3 bases from J, the junction contained 2 bases not matched to a gene.

This clonotype was counted many times. The chain is built from TRBV28 and TRBJ2-6; D possibly uses TRBD1 or TRBD2 (7 bases each). The CDR3 covers 14 residues. Germline CDR1 and CDR2: MDHEN and SYDVKM. Trimming left V 5 bases short and J 16 bases short, with 21 bases between. Here the CDR3 DNA reads TGTGCCAGCAGTAGCGGGACAGCCCAGGTAGAACTGACTTTC. This codes for CASSSGTAQVELTF.

V and J are TRBV29-1 and TRBJ1-6, with unresolved D. The CDR3 runs 13 residues. V lost 5 bases and J lost 4, with 9 bases in between. Germline V gene sequence: CDR1 SQVTM, CDR2 ANQGSEA. This CDR3 is CSVRAGYNSPLHF. CDR3 in DNA: TGCAGCGTTAGGGCGGGGTATAATTCACCCCTCCACTTT.

This clonotype was recorded at least ten times. The gene calls are TRBV10-3 and TRBJ1-5; 7 bases fit TRBD1. V shed 10 bases, J shed 4 bases, and the junction held 7 bases outside the gene matches. The CDR3 length is 13 residues. CDR1 is ENHRY and CDR2 is SYGVKD in the germline V gene. The CDR3 nucleotides read TGTGCCACCGGGGGGACAGAGAATCAGCCCCAGCATTTT. It encodes CATGGTENQPQHF.

J is TRBJ1-6 and V is TRBV6-1, with TRBD1 as a possible D gene (6 bases). Germline V CDR1 and CDR2: MNHNS, SASEGT. The CDR3 spans 14 residues. Trimming took 5 bases from V and 6 from J, leaving 11 bases between them. CDR3 DNA: TGTGCCAGCAGTCTGCAGGGGCTTAATTCACCCCTCCACTTT. The encoded protein is CASSLQGLNSPLHF.

This clonotype turned up a few times. This chain joins TRBV12-5 and TRBJ1-5; TRBD1 matches 9 bases. This CDR3 region has 15 residues. Germline CDR1 and CDR2: LGHNT and FRNRAP. The V gene end was trimmed by 6 bases and the J gene end by 4 bases; junction bases not matched to a gene: 7. This CDR3 reads CASGNRGTGNQPQHF. Here the CDR3 DNA reads TGTGCTAGTGGCAACAGGGGGACAGGGAATCAGCCCCAGCATTTT.

This clonotype showed up many times. V usage is TRBV4-3 and J usage is TRBJ2-3, with TRBD2 identical over 8 bases. Germline V CDR1 and CDR2: LGHNA, YSLEER. The CDR3 consists of 15 residues. V lost 0 bases to trimming and J lost 4 bases; unmatched junction nucleotides: 3. In DNA form, the CDR3 reads TGCGCCAGCAGCCAAGATTATAGCGGGGCAGATACGCAGTATTTT. Protein: CASSQDYSGADTQYF.

This clonotype showed up just once. This may come from a read error, since a much larger clone is one base off. V is TRBV7-2 and J is TRBJ1-1; possible D gene TRBD1, 5 bases. The V end lost 1 base, the J end lost 0 bases, and 6 bases lay between the germline ends. Germline assignment: CDR1 SGHTA and CDR2 FQGNSA. The CDR3 is 14 residues long. This CDR3 is CASSLGQMNTEAFF. In DNA, the CDR3 is TGTGCCAGCAGCTTAGGACAGATGAACACTGAAGCTTTCTTT.

Many counts were recorded for this clonotype. The gene calls are TRBV19 and TRBJ1-5, with 9 bases matching TRBD1. Germline trimming cut 6 bases from V and 0 bases from J; bases unmatched to any gene: 9. In germline, CDR1 is LNHDA, CDR2 SQIVND (reference sequence). The CDR3 totals 17 residues. The CDR3 protein is CASRTGGSSDSNQPQHF. CDR3 sequence (DNA): TGTGCCAGTAGGACAGGGGGTTCTTCGGATAGCAATCAGCCCCAGCATTTT. The complete variable domain, with remaining parts taken from reference TRBV19 and TRBJ1-5, reads DGGITQSPKYLFRKEGQNVTLSCEQNLNHDAMYWYRQDPGQGLRLIYYSQIVNDFQKGDIAEGYSVSREKKESFPLTVTSAQKNPTAFYLCASRTGGSSDSNQPQHFGDGTRLSIL.

J is TRBJ2-7 and V is TRBV24-1; the D gene is possibly TRBD1 (6 bases). This CDR3 has 12 amino acids. Germline V gene data show CDR1 as KGHDR and CDR2 as SFDVKD. V lost 7 bases and J 5 bases, leaving 11 bases between the germline ends. The CDR3 loop is CATSHPGDEQYF. CDR3 DNA sequence: TGTGCCACCAGCCACCCAGGGGACGAGCAGTACTTC.

In its sample, this clonotype was seen many times. The CDR3 region has the DNA TGCAGTGCGGACAGCAACAGAGTGGAGACCCAGTACTTC. Residues: CSADSNRVETQYF. The chain carries TRBV20-1 and TRBJ2-5, with a possible D match to TRBD1 (6 bases). Trimming took off 6 bases at V and 5 bases at J, with 16 bases between the two ends. Germline V lookup: CDR1 DFQATT, CDR2 SNEGSKA (reference sequence). The CDR3 runs 13 residues.

This clonotype was counted ten times or more. The genes are TRBV20-1 and TRBJ2-1; possible D gene TRBD2, 6 bases. V was clipped by 1 base and J by 9 bases, with 31 bases between them. In germline, CDR1 is DFQATT, CDR2 SNEGSKA (reference sequence). The CDR3 sequence is 19 residues long. The CDR3, as DNA: TGCAGTGCTAGAGGGAACCTAAAGACTCCGGGACTCCCTTTTACTGAGCAGTTCTTC. Translation: CSARGNLKTPGLPFTEQFF.

This clonotype showed up many times. This chain links TRBV29-1 with TRBJ2-3; the D is unclear. This CDR3 spans 14 amino acids. V was trimmed by 0 bases and J by 5 bases, leaving 12 bases between them. From germline, CDR1 is SQVTM and CDR2 ANQGSEA. The chain's CDR3 is CSVEEGLSGDTQYF. The CDR3 DNA reads as TGCAGCGTTGAAGAAGGCCTATCGGGAGATACGCAGTATTTT.

This clonotype was seen repeatedly, ten times or more. The CDR3 region has the DNA TGTGCCAGCAGTTACTCAGGGCAGGGTGAAGCTTTCTTT. This encodes CASSYSGQGEAFF. This chain connects TRBV6-6 to TRBJ1-1; the D gene is possibly TRBD1 (5 bases). Germline CDR1 MNHNY, CDR2 SVGAGI (reference sequence). This CDR3 region has 13 residues. Trimming took 0 bases from V and 7 from J, leaving 9 bases between them.

This clonotype was detected ten times or more. The chain uses TRBV7-2 and TRBJ2-7, with 11 positions matching TRBD2. This CDR3 is 17 amino acids long. The V and J ends lost 5 bases and 2 bases, in that order; junction bases with no gene match: 11. Germline CDR1 and CDR2: SGHTA and FQGNSA. The CDR3 nucleotides are TGTGCCAGCAGCATAAGCACGGGACTAGCGGCCCCCTACGAGCAGTACTTC. Translating gives CASSISTGLAAPYEQYF.

This clonotype appeared many times. This chain connects TRBV7-6 to TRBJ1-1; possibly TRBD1 for D (5 bases). CDR3 length: 14 amino acids. V was pared by 5 bases and J by 2 bases, with 12 bases between. Germline V gives CDR1 SGHVS, CDR2 FNYEAQ. CDR3 sequence reads: CASSPQTDNTEAFF. CDR3 DNA sequence: TGTGCCAGCAGCCCGCAGACAGATAACACTGAAGCTTTCTTT.

This clonotype was recorded many times. The chain carries TRBV6-4 and TRBJ2-1; a possible D gene is TRBD1 (5 bases). CDR3 length equals 13 residues. V shed 6 bases and J shed 9 bases, with 15 bases lying between them. Looked up from germline, CDR1 is MRHNA and CDR2 is SNTAGT. CDR3 bases: TGTGCCAGCAGCGCAAACAGGCGCGGTGAGCAGTTCTTC. This encodes CASSANRRGEQFF.

V is TRBV20-1 and J is TRBJ2-1, with D hard to call. Per the germline V gene, CDR1 is DFQATT and CDR2 is SNEGSKA (reference sequence). Trimming pared 3 bases from V and 9 bases from J, leaving 6 bases between. There are 10 residues in the CDR3. CDR3 amino acids: CSARRSEQFF. The CDR3 nucleotides read TGCAGTGCTAGGAGGAGTGAGCAGTTCTTC.

This clonotype showed up many times. V is TRBV12-3 or TRBV12-4 and J is TRBJ2-2; weak D call: TRBD1 (7 bases). This CDR3 has 14 residues. V lost 6 bases to trimming and J lost 4 bases, with 12 bases between them. The CDR3 sequence is CASSPGGRTGELFF. The DNA of the CDR3 is TGTGCCAGCAGCCCAGGGGGGCGCACCGGGGAGCTGTTTTTT.

This clonotype was picked up many times. The V and J genes are TRBV28 and TRBJ2-1, with 10 bases lining up with TRBD2. Looked up from germline, CDR1 is MDHEN and CDR2 is SYDVKM. The CDR3 has 18 residues. Trimming took 4 bases from V and 4 from J; bases not matched to a gene: 13. The CDR3 bases are TGTGCCAGCAGTTCCGGGGTAGCGGGAGGCCCGGGTTACAATGAGCAGTTCTTC. It specifies CASSSGVAGGPGYNEQFF. Using reference TRBV28 and TRBJ2-1 for the parts outside the CDR3, the full variable domain is DVKVTQSSRYLVKRTGEKVFLECVQDMDHENMFWYRQDPGLGLRLIYFSYDVKMKEKGDIPEGYSVSREKKERFSLILESASTNQTSMYLCASSSGVAGGPGYNEQFFGPGTRLTVL.

This clonotype appeared many times. V is TRBV27 and J is TRBJ1-1; D not resolved. This CDR3 has 13 amino acids. Between the trimmed V and J ends, which lost 6 bases and 1 base, there was a span of 9 bases. CDR1 and CDR2 (germline): MNHEY, SMNVEV (reference sequence). The CDR3 DNA follows: TGTGCCAGCAGGTACCAGCAGAACACTGAAGCTTTCTTT. It yields the protein CASRYQQNTEAFF.